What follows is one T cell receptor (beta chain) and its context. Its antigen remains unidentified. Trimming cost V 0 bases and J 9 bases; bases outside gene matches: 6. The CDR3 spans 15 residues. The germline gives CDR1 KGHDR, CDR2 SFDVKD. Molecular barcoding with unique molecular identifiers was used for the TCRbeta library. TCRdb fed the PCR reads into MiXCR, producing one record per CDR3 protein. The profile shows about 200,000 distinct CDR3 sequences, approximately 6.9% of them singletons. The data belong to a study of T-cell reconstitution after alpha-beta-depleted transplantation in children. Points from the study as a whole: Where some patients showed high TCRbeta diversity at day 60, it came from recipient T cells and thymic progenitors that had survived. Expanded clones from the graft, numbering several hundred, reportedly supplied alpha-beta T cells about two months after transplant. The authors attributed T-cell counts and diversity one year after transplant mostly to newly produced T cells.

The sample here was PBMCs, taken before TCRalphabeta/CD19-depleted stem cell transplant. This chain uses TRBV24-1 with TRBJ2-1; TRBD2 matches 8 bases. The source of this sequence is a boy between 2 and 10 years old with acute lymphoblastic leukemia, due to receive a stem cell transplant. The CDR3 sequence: CATSDLSSGVSEQFF. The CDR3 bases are TGTGCCACCAGTGATTTGAGTAGCGGGGTGAGTGAGCAGTTCTTC.